These T cell receptor beta chains were read from a single sample in a study of beta chain features in type 1 diabetes. TCRdb keeps only in-frame clones here, not all; method: immunoSEQ multiplex PCR. The data contain about 370,000 clones, roughly a tenth of them singletons. The sequenced sample consisted of central memory CD4+ T cells from blood. The receptor set was obtained from a young man with type 1 diabetes. CDR3s include the opening cysteine and the closing phenylalanine or tryptophan. The D gene is left open where the match is weak. Only part of the rows carry a size: once, few, many, or a class if the clone is expanded.

j_call | v_call | d_call | clone_size | cdr3_aa | cdr3_nt
TRBJ2-5 | TRBV28 | TRBD2 | few | CASSFGRGGAQYF | TGTGCCAGCAGTTTCGGGAGGGGAGGGGCCCAGTACTTC
TRBJ2-2 | TRBV29-1 | . | . | CSVLRTMGGGELFF | TGCAGCGTTCTCCGGACAATGGGAGGCGGGGAGCTGTTTTTT
TRBJ2-1 | TRBV6-5 | TRBD2 | few | CASSYGTSGNNEQFF | TGTGCCAGCAGTTACGGGACTAGCGGCAACAATGAGCAGTTCTTC
TRBJ2-3 | TRBV4-1 | . | few | CASSQTGTRTDTQYF | TGCGCCAGCAGCCAAACCGGGACTCGCACAGATACGCAGTATTTT
TRBJ1-5 | TRBV20-1 | . | few | CSARRGPQHF | TGCAGTGCTAGGAGGGGGCCCCAGCATTTT
TRBJ2-6 | TRBV5-4 | . | few | CASSLQANVLTF | TGTGCCAGCAGCTTACAAGCCAACGTCCTGACTTTC
TRBJ2-3 | TRBV11-2 | . | . | CASSRLVGGTDTQYF | TGTGCCAGCAGCCGTCTGGTGGGGGGCACAGATACGCAGTATTTT
TRBJ2-2 | TRBV7-2 | . | few | CASSQILNTGELFF | TGTGCCAGCAGCCAGATATTGAACACCGGGGAGCTGTTTTTT
TRBJ2-1 | TRBV11-2 | . | few | CASSSRAHPNNEQFF | TGTGCCAGCAGCTCCCGGGCCCACCCTAACAATGAGCAGTTCTTC
TRBJ1-4 | TRBV28 | . | . | CASKPGHPEKLFF | TGTGCCAGCAAGCCGGGACACCCTGAAAAACTGTTTTTT
TRBJ2-7 | TRBV27 | . | . | CASIGRAAYEQYF | TGCGCCAGCATAGGCAGGGCTGCCTACGAGCAGTACTTC
TRBJ1-1 | TRBV28 | . | . | CASSLWGRVVAAEAFF | TGTGCCAGCAGTTTGTGGGGCCGAGTGGTTGCTGCTGAAGCTTTCTTT
TRBJ1-2 | TRBV28 | TRBD1 | few | CASSSGGDLFGYTF | TGTGCCAGCAGTTCAGGGGGGGACTTATTCGGCTACACCTTC